The entry below gives a single T cell receptor beta chain sequence along with its context. This record belongs to a study of blood T cell repertoires in COVID-19. Study-wide background: Samples taken during acute and convalescent COVID-19 were collected in the United States, Italy and Spain. T cells, B-cell-depleted T cells, or PBMCs supplied cDNA or gDNA.

In the authors' workflow: Reference gene primer amplification gave nucleated cell count estimates. Generated by immunoSEQ multiplex PCR, the TCRdb table keeps only in-frame clones and is missing some. The DNA was the basis for D and trimming; V, J and clone size are from that table. The sample has over 100,000 clones, around nine tenths seen once. The V gene's germline CDR1 is SGHTA and CDR2 FQGNSA. The CDR3 extends over 16 amino acids. Trimming removed 0 bases at V and 5 bases at J, with 11 bases between. The rearrangement uses TRBV7-2 and TRBJ1-6; possible D gene TRBD1, 6 bases. The clonotype comes from a man aged 40-55 years with acute or convalescent COVID-19. Source material: peripheral blood. The CDR3 coding sequence is TGTGCCAGCAGCTTAGCAAGACAGGTCAATAATTCACCCCTCCACTTT. Translating it yields CASSLARQVNNSPLHF.